This T cell receptor (beta chain) derives from a study of cytomegalovirus exposure and HLA in healthy donors. Overall study findings and caveats: Investigators reported 150 to 200 TCR beta chains as tied to cytomegalovirus.

Germline V lookup: CDR1 SGHTA, CDR2 FQGNSA. Losses at the gene ends were 4 bases for V and 5 bases for J; bases not matched to a gene: 12. The CDR3 has 17 amino acids. On this clone: The antigen remains undetermined.

The PCR used 60 Vbeta and 13 Jbeta primers. Data came from immunoSEQ multiplex PCR; TCRdb stores just in-frame clones and leaves some out. In the table there are 150,000 to 200,000 clones, approximately 85% of which are singletons. This rearrangement joins TRBV7-2 to TRBJ2-1; TRBD2 matches at 9 bases. The source is a man aged 18 to 30 in good health and CMV-seropositive. Sequencing was done on a sample of PBMCs. The CDR3 DNA sequence: TGTGCCAGCAGCTCAGCCAAGACTAGCGGAATAGACAATGAGCAGTTCTTC. Protein sequence: CASSSAKTSGIDNEQFF.